A selection of T cell receptor beta chains follows, all from one sample in a study of blood T cell repertoires in COVID-19. Sequencing used immunoSEQ multiplex PCR; TCRdb keeps in-frame clones, though not all of them. This repertoire shows hundreds of thousands of clones, around nine tenths found once; its top ten account for approximately 10%. Sample: PBMCs or T cells enriched from blood (not recorded which). The receptors here all came from a woman aged 50 to 60 who had recovered from COVID-19. Each CDR3 is given with its conserved first and last residue. The D gene is left open where the match is weak. Size tells how often a clone was seen (once, few, many) or the class of an expanded clone, and some rows leave it out.

d_call: -; v_call: TRBV19; cdr3_length: 12; clone_size: -; j_call: TRBJ1-5; cdr3_nt: TGTGCCAGTAGTATCCCCCGGGGGCCCCAGCATTTT; cdr3_aa: CASSIPRGPQHF
d_call: -; v_call: TRBV18; cdr3_length: 15; clone_size: -; j_call: TRBJ2-5; cdr3_nt: TGTGCCAGCTCACCACCTTACGGGGGCCAAGAGACCCAGTACTTC; cdr3_aa: CASSPPYGGQETQYF
d_call: TRBD2; v_call: TRBV3-1/TRBV3-2; cdr3_length: 16; clone_size: -; j_call: TRBJ2-3; cdr3_nt: TGTGCCAGCAGCCAAGATAGGCGGGAGGGCACAGATACGCAGTATTTT; cdr3_aa: CASSQDRREGTDTQYF
d_call: -; v_call: TRBV5-6; cdr3_length: 12; clone_size: -; j_call: TRBJ1-4; cdr3_nt: TGTGCCAGCGGGGGGTCTAATGAAAAACTGTTTTTT; cdr3_aa: CASGGSNEKLFF
d_call: -; v_call: TRBV2; cdr3_length: 12; clone_size: -; j_call: TRBJ2-7; cdr3_nt: TGTGCCAGCAGTGACATGCCAATTAGGCAGTACTTC; cdr3_aa: CASSDMPIRQYF
d_call: -; v_call: TRBV11-2; cdr3_length: 16; clone_size: few; j_call: TRBJ1-3; cdr3_nt: TGTGCCAGCAGCCCGAGCGCTCAGCTTTCTGGAAACACCATATATTTT; cdr3_aa: CASSPSAQLSGNTIYF
d_call: TRBD1; v_call: TRBV6-5; cdr3_length: 15; clone_size: few; j_call: TRBJ1-6; cdr3_nt: TGTGCCAGCAGTTACTCCGGACAGGGAGTATCACCCCTCCACTTT; cdr3_aa: CASSYSGQGVSPLHF
d_call: TRBD1; v_call: TRBV28; cdr3_length: 16; clone_size: -; j_call: TRBJ2-3; cdr3_nt: TGTGCCAGCAGTCCTGCGGACAGGGAGAGCACAGATACGCAGTATTTT; cdr3_aa: CASSPADRESTDTQYF
d_call: TRBD2; v_call: TRBV7-9; cdr3_length: 15; clone_size: -; j_call: TRBJ2-7; cdr3_nt: TGTGCCAGCAGCTCGATTAGTCTGTCGGGGGGCGAGCAGTACTTC; cdr3_aa: CASSSISLSGGEQYF
d_call: TRBD1; v_call: TRBV9; cdr3_length: 15; clone_size: -; j_call: TRBJ1-2; cdr3_nt: TGTGCCAGCAGCGGATCCGGGACAGGGCACTATGGCTACACCTTC; cdr3_aa: CASSGSGTGHYGYTF
d_call: TRBD2; v_call: TRBV3-1/TRBV3-2; cdr3_length: 18; clone_size: -; j_call: TRBJ2-3; cdr3_nt: TGTGCCAGCAGCCAACTCGTACCAGGACTAGCTAGCACAGATACGCAGTATTTT; cdr3_aa: CASSQLVPGLASTDTQYF
d_call: -; v_call: TRBV21-1; cdr3_length: 14; clone_size: few; j_call: TRBJ1-2; cdr3_nt: TGTGCCAGCAGCCAGGGGGCAGGGAATTGGGGCTACACCTTC; cdr3_aa: CASSQGAGNWGYTF
d_call: -; v_call: TRBV29-1; cdr3_length: 12; clone_size: -; j_call: TRBJ1-4; cdr3_nt: TGCAGCGTTGGTGGAGTTAATGAAAAACTGTTTTTT; cdr3_aa: CSVGGVNEKLFF
d_call: -; v_call: TRBV29-1; cdr3_length: 14; clone_size: -; j_call: TRBJ2-3; cdr3_nt: TGCAGCGTTGAAGGTCCCGGGTTCACAGATACGCAGTATTTT; cdr3_aa: CSVEGPGFTDTQYF
d_call: TRBD1; v_call: TRBV5-6; cdr3_length: 15; clone_size: -; j_call: TRBJ2-5; cdr3_nt: TGTGCCAGCAGCTTTACACGGGACAGCCAAGAGACCCAGTACTTC; cdr3_aa: CASSFTRDSQETQYF
d_call: TRBD1; v_call: TRBV3-1/TRBV3-2; cdr3_length: 14; clone_size: once; j_call: TRBJ1-1; cdr3_nt: TGTGCCAGCAGGGGGACAGGGGTCAGGACTGAAGCTTTCTTT; cdr3_aa: CASRGTGVRTEAFF
d_call: TRBD1; v_call: TRBV9; cdr3_length: 15; clone_size: few; j_call: TRBJ2-7; cdr3_nt: TGTGCCAGCAGCGTTGGGACCACACAGGGGGGCGAGCAGTACTTC; cdr3_aa: CASSVGTTQGGEQYF
d_call: TRBD1; v_call: TRBV24-1; cdr3_length: 14; clone_size: once; j_call: TRBJ1-3; cdr3_nt: TGTGCCGGAAGGGGGCAGCTCTCTGGAAACACCATATATTTT; cdr3_aa: CAGRGQLSGNTIYF
d_call: -; v_call: TRBV19; cdr3_length: 15; clone_size: -; j_call: TRBJ1-5; cdr3_nt: TGTGCCAGTAAGTATGGATCACAGAACAATCAGCCCCAGCATTTT; cdr3_aa: CASKYGSQNNQPQHF
d_call: -; v_call: TRBV27; cdr3_length: 13; clone_size: -; j_call: TRBJ1-1; cdr3_nt: TGTGCCAGCCGGACAGACTTGAACACTGAAGCTTTCTTT; cdr3_aa: CASRTDLNTEAFF
d_call: -; v_call: TRBV19; cdr3_length: 11; clone_size: -; j_call: TRBJ1-2; cdr3_nt: TGTGCCAGTAGTATAGCAGGATTCTACACCTTC; cdr3_aa: CASSIAGFYTF
d_call: TRBD1; v_call: TRBV7-2; cdr3_length: 15; clone_size: -; j_call: TRBJ1-6; cdr3_nt: TGTGCCAGCAGCCGGACAGGAGGCGTTGTAGGAACCCTCCACTTT; cdr3_aa: CASSRTGGVVGTLHF
d_call: TRBD1; v_call: TRBV3-1/TRBV3-2; cdr3_length: 14; clone_size: -; j_call: TRBJ1-6; cdr3_nt: TGTGCCAGCAGCCATCGGACAGGGGCTTCACCCCTCCACTTT; cdr3_aa: CASSHRTGASPLHF
d_call: -; v_call: TRBV9; cdr3_length: 14; clone_size: -; j_call: TRBJ1-2; cdr3_nt: TGTGCCAGCAGCGGGGCAGGATTGGGTGTAAGCTACACCTTC; cdr3_aa: CASSGAGLGVSYTF
d_call: TRBD1; v_call: TRBV6-5; cdr3_length: 14; clone_size: few; j_call: TRBJ1-6; cdr3_nt: TGTGCCACCACGCGGGCACAGGGGTATTCACCCCTCCACTTT; cdr3_aa: CATTRAQGYSPLHF
d_call: -; v_call: TRBV5-1; cdr3_length: 14; clone_size: -; j_call: TRBJ1-1; cdr3_nt: TGCGCCAGCAGCTTGGCCCGCAGGGGCACTGAAGCTTTCTTT; cdr3_aa: CASSLARRGTEAFF
d_call: -; v_call: TRBV7-9; cdr3_length: 17; clone_size: -; j_call: TRBJ1-2; cdr3_nt: TGTGCCAGCAGCCTTGACAGCCACCCCCTAGCTAACTATGGCTACACCTTC; cdr3_aa: CASSLDSHPLANYGYTF
d_call: -; v_call: TRBV7-2; cdr3_length: 16; clone_size: -; j_call: TRBJ2-6; cdr3_nt: TGTGCCAGCAGCCCGGGGTCCGGCTCTGGGGCCAACGTCCTGACTTTC; cdr3_aa: CASSPGSGSGANVLTF
d_call: -; v_call: TRBV9; cdr3_length: 14; clone_size: once; j_call: TRBJ2-2; cdr3_nt: TGTGCCAGCAGCGGGCTCACGAACACCGGGGAGCTGTTTTTT; cdr3_aa: CASSGLTNTGELFF
d_call: TRBD1; v_call: TRBV9; cdr3_length: 15; clone_size: -; j_call: TRBJ1-2; cdr3_nt: TGTGCCAGCAGCACATTTCTCGGACAGGGCCAGGGCTACACCTTC; cdr3_aa: CASSTFLGQGQGYTF
d_call: -; v_call: TRBV27; cdr3_length: 14; clone_size: few; j_call: TRBJ2-6; cdr3_nt: TGTGCCAGCAGTTTCTCTTCTGGGGCCAACGTCCTGACTTTC; cdr3_aa: CASSFSSGANVLTF
d_call: -; v_call: TRBV3-1/TRBV3-2; cdr3_length: 14; clone_size: -; j_call: TRBJ2-7; cdr3_nt: TGTGCCAGCAGCCTCAATGGACAGTCCTACGAGCAGTACTTC; cdr3_aa: CASSLNGQSYEQYF
d_call: TRBD2; v_call: TRBV11-2; cdr3_length: 15; clone_size: -; j_call: TRBJ2-7; cdr3_nt: TGTGCCAGCAGCTCATTACTAGCGGGGGATCGGGAGCAGTACTTC; cdr3_aa: CASSSLLAGDREQYF
d_call: -; v_call: TRBV21-1; cdr3_length: 20; clone_size: -; j_call: TRBJ1-3; cdr3_nt: TGTGCCAGCCACGAAATAGGGAGGGACACTAAAGGGAGCCCTGGAAACACCATATATTTT; cdr3_aa: CASHEIGRDTKGSPGNTIYF
d_call: -; v_call: TRBV27; cdr3_length: 16; clone_size: once; j_call: TRBJ1-1; cdr3_nt: TGTGCCAGCAGTTTATCTGGGGGGGTTAAGAACACTGAAGCTTTCTTT; cdr3_aa: CASSLSGGVKNTEAFF
d_call: -; v_call: TRBV7-8; cdr3_length: 13; clone_size: -; j_call: TRBJ1-1; cdr3_nt: TGTGCCAGCAGCTTAGAGCGGTCCACTGAAGCTTTCTTT; cdr3_aa: CASSLERSTEAFF
d_call: TRBD1; v_call: TRBV6-1; cdr3_length: 15; clone_size: -; j_call: TRBJ2-7; cdr3_nt: TGTGCCAGCAGTGAAGTTAGGACAGGGTCCTACGAGCAGTACTTC; cdr3_aa: CASSEVRTGSYEQYF
d_call: TRBD2; v_call: TRBV5-1; cdr3_length: 14; clone_size: -; j_call: TRBJ2-3; cdr3_nt: TGCGCCAGCAGCTTCAGCGGGGTGACAGATACGCAGTATTTT; cdr3_aa: CASSFSGVTDTQYF
d_call: TRBD2; v_call: TRBV2; cdr3_length: 16; clone_size: -; j_call: TRBJ2-1; cdr3_nt: TGTGCCAGCAGCGAAAGGGGGACTAGGTTAGGCAATGAGCAGTTCTTC; cdr3_aa: CASSERGTRLGNEQFF
d_call: -; v_call: TRBV7-2; cdr3_length: 13; clone_size: -; j_call: TRBJ2-7; cdr3_nt: TGTGCCAGCAGCTTACAGGATCAGGGCGAGCAGTACTTC; cdr3_aa: CASSLQDQGEQYF
d_call: -; v_call: TRBV7-9; cdr3_length: 15; clone_size: -; j_call: TRBJ1-2; cdr3_nt: TGTGCCAGCAGCTTAATGGTCGGAGCCTCCTATGGCTACACCTTC; cdr3_aa: CASSLMVGASYGYTF
d_call: -; v_call: TRBV11-2; cdr3_length: 14; clone_size: -; j_call: TRBJ1-1; cdr3_nt: TGTGCCAGCAGCTTAGGTCAGGGTGGAACTGAAGCTTTCTTT; cdr3_aa: CASSLGQGGTEAFF